The next 14 T cell receptor beta chains were all read from a single sample in a study of T cell responses to AZD1222 COVID-19 vaccine. TCRdb's table, derived via immunoSEQ multiplex PCR, lists solely in-frame clones and lacks some. The repertoire holds approximately 180,000 clones, about 88% seen once, with 25% to 30% in the top ten. The sequenced sample was peripheral blood, obtained 28 days after the second AZD1222 dose. Every receptor here comes from an adult who received the AZD1222 COVID-19 vaccine.

The chain has TRBV5-4 and TRBJ2-5, with D possibly TRBD2 on 6 matching bases. The ends were cut back, 7 bases at V and 1 base at J, with 8 bases in the middle. CDR3 length: 12 amino acids. Germline CDR1 SGHNT, CDR2 YYREEE (reference sequence). CDR3 loop: CASGGSQETQYF. CDR3 DNA sequence: TGTGCCAGCGGAGGGAGCCAAGAGACCCAGTACTTC.

The rearrangement links TRBV11-3 to TRBJ2-6, with a tentative D call TRBD1 (5 bases). The CDR3 has 14 residues. The V end lost 6 bases, the J end lost 1 base, and 7 bases lay between the germline ends. The germline gives CDR1 SGHNT, CDR2 YENEEA. The CDR3, as DNA: TGTGCCAGCAGTTCAGGGTCTGGGGCCAACGTCCTGACTTTC. Its translation: CASSSGSGANVLTF.

V is TRBV7-9 and J is TRBJ2-2; perhaps TRBD2 as D (6 bases). V gave up 5 bases and J gave up 5 bases, with 15 bases separating them. Germline lookup yields CDR1 SEHNR and CDR2 FQNEAQ (reference sequence). The CDR3 is 15 amino acids. CDR3 in amino acids: CASSPVRGETGELFF. The CDR3, as DNA: TGTGCCAGCAGCCCGGTTCGCGGGGAGACCGGGGAGCTGTTTTTT.

J is TRBJ2-1 and V is TRBV5-4; 7 nucleotides line up with TRBD2. V lost 0 bases to trimming and J lost 9 bases; unmatched junction nucleotides: 6. The CDR3 runs to 14 residues. CDR1 is SGHNT and CDR2 is YYREEE in the germline V gene (reference sequence). The CDR3 sequence is CASSLATSDTEQFF. The CDR3 region has the DNA TGTGCCAGCAGCTTGGCCACTAGCGATACTGAGCAGTTCTTC.

The chain recombines TRBV5-1 with TRBJ1-2, with D perhaps TRBD1 (5 bases). Germline assignment: CDR1 SGHRS and CDR2 YFSETQ. The CDR3 spans 15 residues. Trimming stripped 4 bases from V and 3 bases from J, with 16 bases between. The CDR3 region is CASSPGPTVDYGYTF. The CDR3 DNA follows: TGCGCCAGCAGCCCGGGACCAACAGTCGACTATGGCTACACCTTC.

The V call is TRBV28, the J call TRBJ2-7, with 7 positions matching TRBD1. The CDR3 loop spans 12 amino acids. J gave up 9 bases and V 3 bases, and 5 bases lay outside the gene matches. Germline assignment: CDR1 MDHEN and CDR2 SYDVKM. In nucleotides, the CDR3 is TGTGCCAGCAGTTTGAGGGGGCGTGCGCAGTACTTC. The encoded protein is CASSLRGRAQYF.

The V gene is TRBV6-2 or TRBV6-3, the J gene TRBJ2-7; D possibly corresponds to TRBD2 (5 bases). The germline V gene encodes CDR1 MNHEY and CDR2 SVGEGT. This CDR3 region has 13 residues. Trimming stripped 5 bases from V and 2 bases from J, with 10 bases between. CDR3 amino acids: CASSPGFPYEQYF. Written as DNA, the CDR3 is TGTGCCAGCAGTCCGGGATTTCCCTACGAGCAGTACTTC.

The count of this clone is one. The chain couples TRBV27 to TRBJ2-3; 9 bases are shared with TRBD2. The CDR3 runs 17 residues. V lost 1 base and J lost 5; bases outside the gene matches: 10. CDR1 MNHEY and CDR2 SMNVEV come from the germline V gene (reference sequence). CDR3 residues: CASSLFSRGSGGDTQYF. CDR3 sequence (DNA): TGTGCCAGCAGTTTATTCTCTCGCGGTAGCGGGGGAGATACGCAGTATTTT.

This clone is a singleton in its sample. V gene TRBV28 combines with J gene TRBJ1-3, with 7 bases lining up with TRBD1. With 3 bases clipped from V and 4 bases from J, the junction kept 3 bases outside the gene matches. The germline CDR1 and CDR2 sequences are MDHEN and SYDVKM. The CDR3 length is 14 residues. CDR3: CASSFGRGGNTIYF. In DNA, the CDR3 is TGTGCCAGCAGTTTCGGCAGGGGGGGAAACACCATATATTTT.

The rearrangement joins TRBV10-3 to TRBJ2-2; D is unresolved. Trimming took off 6 bases at V and 1 base at J, with 15 bases between the two ends. Looked up from germline, CDR1 is ENHRY and CDR2 is SYGVKD. This CDR3 comprises 16 residues. The CDR3 coding sequence is TGTGCCATCAGATCTCCCCTGGACGGGAACACCGGGGAGCTGTTTTTT. It translates to CAIRSPLDGNTGELFF.

This clone occurred once. The chain links TRBV3-1 (or the pseudogene TRBV3-2) to TRBJ2-7; D is unresolved. CDR3 length: 16 residues. V shed 3 bases and J shed 0 bases, with 15 bases lying between them. Germline V CDR1 and CDR2: LGHDT, YNNKEL (reference sequence). CDR3 residues: CASSHGKVKSSYEQYF. Written as DNA, the CDR3 is TGTGCCAGCAGCCACGGAAAAGTGAAGAGCTCCTACGAGCAGTACTTC.

The J gene is TRBJ2-2, the V gene TRBV20-1; D call uncertain. In germline, CDR1 is DFQATT, CDR2 SNEGSKA (reference sequence). The CDR3 loop spans 14 amino acids. With 3 bases removed from V and 1 base from J, the gap between germline ends came to 9 bases. The CDR3 here is CSASRDLNTGELFF. DNA of the CDR3: TGCAGTGCTAGTCGCGACTTGAACACCGGGGAGCTGTTTTTT.

The CDR3 loop is CASSYARTGGNTGELFF. CDR3 bases: TGTGCCAGCAGTTACGCTCGGACAGGGGGCAACACCGGGGAGCTGTTTTTT. This sequence joins TRBV6-2 or TRBV6-3 and TRBJ2-2; 11 positions agree with TRBD1. Trimming cost V 2 bases and J 2 bases; bases outside gene matches: 4. The germline CDR1 and CDR2 sequences are MNHEY and SVGEGT. The CDR3 length is 17 residues.

This chain connects TRBV9 to TRBJ2-5; D may be TRBD1 or TRBD2 (6 bases each). Germline V gene data show CDR1 as SGDLS and CDR2 as YYNGEE. Trimming cost V 0 bases and J 5 bases, with 20 bases left between them. This CDR3 is built from 17 residues. CDR3 DNA: TGTGCCAGCAGCGTAGGAGGAGGGGGGACTGTTTGGGAGACCCAGTACTTC. Its protein is CASSVGGGGTVWETQYF.